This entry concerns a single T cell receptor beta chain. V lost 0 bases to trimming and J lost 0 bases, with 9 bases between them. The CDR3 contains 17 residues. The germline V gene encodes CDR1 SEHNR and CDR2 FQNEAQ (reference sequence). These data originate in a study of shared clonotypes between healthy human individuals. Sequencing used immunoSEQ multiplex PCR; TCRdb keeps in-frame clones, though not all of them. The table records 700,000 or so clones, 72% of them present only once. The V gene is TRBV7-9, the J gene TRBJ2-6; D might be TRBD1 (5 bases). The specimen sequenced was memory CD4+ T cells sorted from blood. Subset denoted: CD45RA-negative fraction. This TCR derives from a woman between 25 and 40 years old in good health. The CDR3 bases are TGTGCCAGCAGCTTAGCAACAGGCCACTCTGGGGCCAACGTCCTGACTTTC. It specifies CASSLATGHSGANVLTF.